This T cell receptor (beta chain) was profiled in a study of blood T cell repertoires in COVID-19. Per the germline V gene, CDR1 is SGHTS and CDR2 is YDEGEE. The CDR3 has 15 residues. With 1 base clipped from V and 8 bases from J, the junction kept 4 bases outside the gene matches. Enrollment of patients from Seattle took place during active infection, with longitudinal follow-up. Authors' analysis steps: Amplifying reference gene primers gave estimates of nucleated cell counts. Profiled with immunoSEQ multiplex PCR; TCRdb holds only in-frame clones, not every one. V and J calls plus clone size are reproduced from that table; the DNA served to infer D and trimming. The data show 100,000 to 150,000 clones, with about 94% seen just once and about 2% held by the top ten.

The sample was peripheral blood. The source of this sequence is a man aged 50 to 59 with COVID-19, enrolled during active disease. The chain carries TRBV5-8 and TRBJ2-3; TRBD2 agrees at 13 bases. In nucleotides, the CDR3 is TGTGCCAGCAGCTTGAGGACTAGCGGGAGACGTACGCAGTATTTT. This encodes CASSLRTSGRRTQYF.